The next 22 T cell receptor beta chains were all read from a single sample in a study of glioma-infiltrating T cells after dendritic cell vaccination. Indicated time point: after dendritic cell vaccination, including at tumor progression/relapse. Sequenced by immunoSEQ multiplex PCR; TCRdb stores in-frame clones only, minus some. The sample has tens of thousands of clones; about four fifths are singletons. The sequencing used blood, collected after dendritic cell vaccination. Receptor source: a human donor with glioblastoma.

The V and J genes are TRBV9 and TRBJ2-3, with D perhaps TRBD2 (6 bases). The V and J ends lost 1 base and 6 bases respectively, with 15 bases between them. Germline loops: CDR1 SGDLS, CDR2 YYNGEE. The CDR3 has 15 residues. CDR3 sequence: CASSVRGLSRDTQYF. The DNA of the CDR3 is TGTGCCAGCAGCGTAAGGGGACTTTCGCGGGATACGCAGTATTTT.

The chain carries TRBV5-5 and TRBJ2-5; 10 nucleotides align to TRBD1. The trim removed 1 base at V and 4 bases at J, leaving 4 bases unmatched. Germline V gives CDR1 SGHKS, CDR2 YYEKEE (reference sequence). The CDR3 consists of 15 residues. This CDR3 is CASSLFDRGPETQYF. The CDR3 DNA reads TGTGCCAGCAGCTTGTTTGACAGGGGGCCAGAGACCCAGTACTTC.

The J gene is TRBJ1-1, the V gene TRBV7-3, with TRBD1 identical over 8 bases. CDR3 length: 15 amino acids. CDR1 is SGHTA, CDR2 FQGTGA, per germline. With V trimmed by 2 bases and J by 6 bases, 8 bases remained unmatched. The CDR3 region has the DNA TGTGCCAGCAGCTTATCCGGACAGGGTGAGGCTGAAGCTTTCTTT. Translated, it gives CASSLSGQGEAEAFF.

This clone was seen a handful of times. J is TRBJ1-4 and V is TRBV27; TRBD1 agrees at 7 bases. The junction had 15 bases not matched to a gene; V was cut back by 6 bases and J by 8 bases. There are 16 residues in the CDR3. The V gene's germline CDR1 is MNHEY and CDR2 SMNVEV (reference sequence). The CDR3 region is CASRSRQGLRLEKLFF. The CDR3 bases are TGTGCCAGCAGGTCGAGACAGGGTCTGAGGTTGGAAAAACTGTTTTTT.

This clone was observed a few times. The chain is built from TRBV5-4 and TRBJ2-7, with a possible D match to TRBD1 (5 bases). V lost 6 bases and J 3 bases, leaving 16 bases between the germline ends. The CDR3 totals 14 residues. Looked up from germline, CDR1 is SGHNT and CDR2 is YYREEE (reference sequence). CDR3 protein: CASKWGASDYEQYF. The CDR3 nucleotides read TGTGCCAGCAAGTGGGGCGCTTCAGACTACGAGCAGTACTTC. Together with reference TRBV5-4 and TRBJ2-7, the CDR3 gives the full variable domain: ETGVTQSPTHLIKTRGQQVTLRCSSQSGHNTVSWYQQALGQGPQFIFQYYREEENGRGNFPPRFSGLQFPNYSSELNVNALELDDSALYLCASKWGASDYEQYFGPGTRLTVT.

This clone was found a few times. The rearrangement uses TRBV5-1 and TRBJ2-1, with D tentatively TRBD1 (7 bases). Germline V lookup: CDR1 SGHRS, CDR2 YFSETQ. V shed 0 bases and J shed 9 bases, with 16 bases lying between them. This CDR3 has 15 residues. CDR3 in amino acids: CASSLEAGGQREQFF. CDR3 nucleotides: TGCGCCAGCAGCTTGGAGGCAGGGGGGCAACGTGAGCAGTTCTTC.

Many counts were recorded for this clone. This chain joins TRBV10-2 and TRBJ1-5; 8 bases map to TRBD1. Germline values: CDR1 WSHSY, CDR2 SAAADI. The V segment lost 6 bases and the J segment 4 bases; nucleotides outside the gene matches: 5. The CDR3 has 14 amino acids. The CDR3 DNA reads TGCGCCAGCAGGGACAGGGAGGGAAATCAGCCCCAGCATTTT. As protein: CASRDREGNQPQHF.

The chain joins TRBV18 to TRBJ1-2, with no clear D. Trimming shortened V by 1 base and J by 4 bases, and 13 bases separated the two germline ends. The V gene's germline CDR1 is KGHSH and CDR2 LQKENI. CDR3 size: 15 residues. CDR3 nucleotides: TGTGCCAGCTCACCACAACAGACCTCTCCCTATGGCTACACCTTC. Protein product: CASSPQQTSPYGYTF. The variable domain in full, with the rest retrieved from reference TRBV18 and TRBJ1-2, is NAGVMQNPRHLVRRRGQEARLRCSPMKGHSHVYWYRQLPEEGLKFMVYLQKENIIDESGMPKERFSAEFPKEGPSILRIQQVVRGDSAAYFCASSPQQTSPYGYTFGSGTRLTVV.

V gene TRBV7-9 combines with J gene TRBJ2-7, with D perhaps matching TRBD2 (5 bases). Trimming shortened V by 4 bases and J by 0 bases, and 13 bases separated the two germline ends. This CDR3 spans 15 amino acids. In germline, CDR1 is SEHNR, CDR2 FQNEAQ (reference sequence). In DNA, the CDR3 is TGTGCCAGCAGCTCGACTAACCAATTCTCCTACGAGCAGTACTTC. Protein sequence: CASSSTNQFSYEQYF. Variable domain in full (rest from reference TRBV7-9 and TRBJ2-7): DTGVSQNPRHKITKRGQNVTFRCDPISEHNRLYWYRQTLGQGPEFLTYFQNEAQLEKSRLLSDRFSAERPKGSFSTLEIQRTEQGDSAMYLCASSSTNQFSYEQYFGPGTRLTVT.

The chain is built from TRBV11-1 and TRBJ2-2, with D unclear. Germline V lookup: CDR1 SGHAT, CDR2 FQDESV (reference sequence). CDR3 length: 15 amino acids. Trimming removed 1 base at V and 7 bases at J, with 13 bases between. CDR3 sequence (DNA): TGTGCCAGCAGCTTAGGTTACACTACGGGCGGGGAGCTGTTTTTT. Protein sequence: CASSLGYTTGGELFF.

The rearrangement uses TRBV30 and TRBJ1-1, with 9 bases fitting TRBD1. Germline V CDR1 and CDR2: GTSNPN, SVGIG (reference sequence). This CDR3 has 14 amino acids. With 5 bases clipped from V and 6 bases from J, the junction kept 10 bases outside the gene matches. CDR3 nucleotides: TGTGCCTGGGCGAGGGGACAGGGACTCGCTGAAGCTTTCTTT. The encoded protein is CAWARGQGLAEAFF.

Comments on this clone: Other DNA sequences within the sample encode an identical CDR3. The chain has TRBV20-1 and TRBJ1-2, with D hard to call. The CDR3 has 11 residues. V was pared by 3 bases and J by 4 bases, with 6 bases between. The V gene's germline CDR1 is DFQATT and CDR2 SNEGSKA (reference sequence). CDR3 DNA: TGCAGTGCTAGCCCCGGCTATGGCTACACCTTC. The encoded protein is CSASPGYGYTF.

The chain uses TRBV5-1 and TRBJ1-3; D is possibly TRBD1 (5 bases). V was cut by 0 bases and J by 0 bases, with 10 bases left in between. This CDR3 region has 16 residues. Germline V gene lookup returns CDR1 SGHRS and CDR2 YFSETQ. In nucleotides, the CDR3 is TGCGCCAGCAGCTTGGGGGGGGAGACCTCTGGAAACACCATATATTTT. Protein: CASSLGGETSGNTIYF.

This clone was counted a single time. V gene TRBV5-1 combines with J gene TRBJ2-2, with TRBD2 matching over 8 bases. The germline V gene encodes CDR1 SGHRS and CDR2 YFSETQ. With V trimmed by 4 bases and J by 6 bases, 8 bases remained unmatched. The CDR3 extends over 15 amino acids. CDR3 DNA: TGCGCCAGCAGCCCGTCCCGGGGGGGCGCCGGGGAGCTGTTTTTT. Encoded protein: CASSPSRGGAGELFF.

The chain carries TRBV5-1 and TRBJ1-4, with D perhaps matching TRBD1 (5 bases). CDR1 SGHRS and CDR2 YFSETQ come from the germline V gene. The CDR3 contains 14 residues. Trimming cost V 1 base and J 8 bases, with 12 bases left between them. CDR3 nucleotide sequence: TGCGCCAGCAGCTTGAGGCAGGGCGACGAAAAACTGTTTTTT. Translating it yields CASSLRQGDEKLFF.

The chain joins TRBV7-2 to TRBJ2-1; D is uncertain. Germline CDR1 reads SGHTA; CDR2 reads FQGNSA. V was clipped by 5 bases and J by 1 base, with 18 bases between them. This CDR3 is 17 amino acids long. The CDR3: CASSHQVTVGSYNEQFF. The CDR3 DNA sequence: TGTGCCAGCAGCCATCAGGTCACGGTGGGTTCCTACAATGAGCAGTTCTTC. The variable domain in full, completed from reference TRBV7-2 and TRBJ2-1, reads GAGVSQSPSNKVTEKGKDVELRCDPISGHTALYWYRQSLGQGLEFLIYFQGNSAPDKSGLPSDRFSAERTGGSVSTLTIQRTQQEDSAVYLCASSHQVTVGSYNEQFFGPGTRLTVL.

This clone was seen just once. The chain recombines TRBV4-1 with TRBJ2-2, with 7 bases fitting TRBD1. With V trimmed by 1 base and J by 4 bases, 6 bases remained unmatched. This CDR3 has 16 residues. Germline-derived CDR1 and CDR2 are MGHRA and YSYEKL. The CDR3 loop is CASSQGRQGSTGELFF. DNA for the CDR3: TGCGCCAGCAGCCAAGGGCGACAGGGATCCACCGGGGAGCTGTTTTTT.

This clone occurred once. The genes are TRBV11-3 and TRBJ2-7; a possible D gene is TRBD1 (8 bases). The V end lost 5 bases, the J end lost 6 bases, and 14 bases lay between the germline ends. Germline V CDR1 and CDR2: SGHNT, YENEEA. The CDR3 consists of 13 residues. CDR3: CASSTNRGGEQYF. The DNA for the CDR3 is TGTGCCAGCAGCACCAACAGGGGGGGCGAGCAGTACTTC.

The rearrangement uses TRBV2 and TRBJ1-4, with 7 bases lining up with TRBD1. Germline lookup yields CDR1 SNHLY and CDR2 FYNNEI. This CDR3 spans 15 amino acids. Germline trimming cut 8 bases from V and 8 bases from J; bases unmatched to any gene: 14. The CDR3 region has the DNA TGTGCCAGCCGAATCAGGGCTACAGGGGCGGAAAAACTGTTTTTT. Protein: CASRIRATGAEKLFF.

The table lists this clone with many counts. The V gene is TRBV6-1, the J gene TRBJ1-1; TRBD1 might be the D (6 bases). Germline V gene sequence: CDR1 MNHNS, CDR2 SASEGT. CDR3 length: 13 residues. Trimming removed 6 bases at V and 4 bases at J, with 12 bases between. CDR3 region: CASRPGGPTEAFF. CDR3 DNA sequence: TGTGCCAGCAGGCCGGGGGGGCCCACTGAAGCTTTCTTT.

This clone was counted a single time. V gene TRBV30 combines with J gene TRBJ1-4; the D gene is possibly TRBD1 (5 bases). This CDR3 region has 12 residues. V was trimmed by 3 bases and J by 4 bases, leaving 6 bases between them. Germline-derived CDR1 and CDR2 are GTSNPN and SVGIG (reference sequence). CDR3 bases: TGTGCCTGGAGGGACAATAATGAAAAACTGTTTTTT. Translating gives CAWRDNNEKLFF.

The V and J genes are TRBV7-2 and TRBJ2-7, with 14 bases identical to TRBD2. Per the germline V gene, CDR1 is SGHTA and CDR2 is FQGNSA. This CDR3 has 15 amino acids. Trimming at V came to 5 bases and at J to 3 bases, leaving 3 bases not matched to a gene. The CDR3 nucleotides read TGTGCCAGCAGCCCGACTAGCGGGGGGGGCTACGAGCAGTACTTC. Residues: CASSPTSGGGYEQYF.